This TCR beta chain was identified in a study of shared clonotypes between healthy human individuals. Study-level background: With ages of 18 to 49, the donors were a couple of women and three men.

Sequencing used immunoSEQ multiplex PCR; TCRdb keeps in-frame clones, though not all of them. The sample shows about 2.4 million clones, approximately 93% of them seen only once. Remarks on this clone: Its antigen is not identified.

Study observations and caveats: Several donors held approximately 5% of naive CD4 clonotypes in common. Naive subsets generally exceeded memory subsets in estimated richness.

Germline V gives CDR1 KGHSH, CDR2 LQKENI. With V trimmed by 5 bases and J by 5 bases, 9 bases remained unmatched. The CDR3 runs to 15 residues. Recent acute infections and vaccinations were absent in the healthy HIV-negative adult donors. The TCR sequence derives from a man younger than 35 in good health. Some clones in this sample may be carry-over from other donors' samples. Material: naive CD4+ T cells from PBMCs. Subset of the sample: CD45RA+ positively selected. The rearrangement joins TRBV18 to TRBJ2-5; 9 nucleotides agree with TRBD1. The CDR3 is CASSFLGTGLETQYF. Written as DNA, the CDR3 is TGTGCCAGCTCATTTCTCGGGACAGGGTTGGAGACCCAGTACTTC.